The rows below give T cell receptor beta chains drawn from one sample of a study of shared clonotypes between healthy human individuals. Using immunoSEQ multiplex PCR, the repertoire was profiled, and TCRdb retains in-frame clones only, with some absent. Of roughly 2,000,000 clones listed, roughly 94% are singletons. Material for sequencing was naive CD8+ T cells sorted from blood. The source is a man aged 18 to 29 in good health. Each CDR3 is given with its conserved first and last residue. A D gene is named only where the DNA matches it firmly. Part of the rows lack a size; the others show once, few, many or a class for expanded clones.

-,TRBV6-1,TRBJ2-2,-,TGTGCCAGCAGTGTACTCTACACCGGGGAGCTGTTTTTT,CASSVLYTGELFF
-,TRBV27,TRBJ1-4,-,TGTGCCAGCAGTTCTACAGGCGCGCGTGAAAAACTGTTTTTT,CASSSTGAREKLFF
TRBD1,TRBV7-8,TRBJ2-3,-,TGTGCCAGCAGCTTAGAAGAGACAGGGCCCCCCACAGATACGCAGTATTTT,CASSLEETGPPTDTQYF
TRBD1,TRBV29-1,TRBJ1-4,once,TGCAGCGTGAGGGGGCGGGCTAATGAAAAACTGTTTTTT,CSVRGRANEKLFF
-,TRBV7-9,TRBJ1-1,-,TGTGCCAGCAGCTTTACAGAAGAAGCTTTCTTT,CASSFTEEAFF
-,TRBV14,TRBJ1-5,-,TGTGCCAGCAGTAGCGGTCATCAGCCCCAGCATTTT,CASSSGHQPQHF
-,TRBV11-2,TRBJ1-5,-,TGTGCCAGCAGCTTGGGAGGGTATAGCAATCAGCCCCAGCATTTT,CASSLGGYSNQPQHF
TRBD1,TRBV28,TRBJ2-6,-,TGTGCCAGCAGTTGGAAAACAGGGGCTGGGGCCAACGTCCTGACTTTC,CASSWKTGAGANVLTF
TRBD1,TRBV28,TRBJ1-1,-,TGTGCCAGCAGTTTATGGTCAGGGGGGAAGACTGAAGCTTTCTTT,CASSLWSGGKTEAFF
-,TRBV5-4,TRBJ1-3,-,TGTGCCAGCAGCTCTGGGACACTTGGAAACACCATATATTTT,CASSSGTLGNTIYF
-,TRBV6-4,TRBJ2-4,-,TGTGCCAGCAGTGACTCGATAAGAGGTAGGGGGGCCATAGTAGCCAAAAACATTCAGTACTTC,CASSDSIRGRGAIVAKNIQYF
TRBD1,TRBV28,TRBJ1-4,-,TGTGCCAGCCTAGGACAGGCCCTAGAAAAACTGTTTTTT,CASLGQALEKLFF
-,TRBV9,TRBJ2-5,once,TGTGCCAGCAGCTCAGAGAACCAAGAGACCCAGTACTTC,CASSSENQETQYF
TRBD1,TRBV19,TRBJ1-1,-,TGTGCCAGTAAGGAGGGACAGGGGGCTGGAGCTTTCTTT,CASKEGQGAGAFF
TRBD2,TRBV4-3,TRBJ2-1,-,TGCGCCAGCAGCCAAGGGACTAGCGGCTACAATGAGCAGTTCTTC,CASSQGTSGYNEQFF
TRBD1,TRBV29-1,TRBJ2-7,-,TGCAGCGTTTCCGGGACAGGGGACTCCTTCTCCTACGAGCAGTACTTC,CSVSGTGDSFSYEQYF
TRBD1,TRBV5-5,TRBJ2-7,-,TGTGCCAGCAGCATCACAGGGGGCTCCACCTACGAGCAGTACTTC,CASSITGGSTYEQYF
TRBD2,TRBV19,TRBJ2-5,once,TGTGCCAGTAGTAGTAGCGGGAGAGAGACCCAGTACTTC,CASSSSGRETQYF
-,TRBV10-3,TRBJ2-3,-,TGTGCCATCAGCGAGGGCACAGATACGCAGTATTTT,CAISEGTDTQYF
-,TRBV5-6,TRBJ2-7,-,TGTGCCAGCAGCTTGGCCTTGACTTTTTACGAGCAGTACTTC,CASSLALTFYEQYF
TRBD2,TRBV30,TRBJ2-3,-,TGTGCCTGGAGTTGGGCGGGAGGGACAGATACGCAGTATTTT,CAWSWAGGTDTQYF
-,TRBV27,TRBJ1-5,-,TGTGCCAGCAGTTTAGGAGGGAACGGTCAGCCCCAGCATTTT,CASSLGGNGQPQHF
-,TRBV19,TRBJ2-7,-,TGTGCCAGTAGTATCTCAACGGGAGCCTACGAGCAGTACTTC,CASSISTGAYEQYF
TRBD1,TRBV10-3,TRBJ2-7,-,TGTGCCATCAGTGAGCCCGGGACAGGGCTATACGAGCAGTACTTC,CAISEPGTGLYEQYF
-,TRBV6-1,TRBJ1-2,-,TGTGCCAGCACCCATACAGGGTCCGCAAATGGCTACACCTTC,CASTHTGSANGYTF
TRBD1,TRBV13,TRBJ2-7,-,TGTGCCAGCAGCTTAGGCATTGGGACAGGCCAGTACGAGCAGTACTTC,CASSLGIGTGQYEQYF
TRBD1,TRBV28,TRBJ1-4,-,TGTGCCAGCATCGACAGGGGAAGGGATGAAAAACTGTTTTTT,CASIDRGRDEKLFF
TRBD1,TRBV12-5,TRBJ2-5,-,TGTGCTAGTGGTGTCGGGGACAGGGACCTAAATCTGGAGACCCAGTACTTC,CASGVGDRDLNLETQYF
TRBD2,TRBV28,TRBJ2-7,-,TGTGCCAGCAGCTCCATAGCGGGGGGGCCCTACGAGCAGTACTTC,CASSSIAGGPYEQYF
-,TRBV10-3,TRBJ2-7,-,TGTGCCATCAGTGCTAGTAACGGCTACGAGCAGTACTTC,CAISASNGYEQYF